Sequencing of this TCR beta chain was carried out in a study of T cell responses to AZD1222 COVID-19 vaccine. General study results and limits: The reported proportion of spike-specific TCRs targeting unmutated variant regions was nearly half. The study found vaccine-associated CD4 TCRs spanning spike, dominant at 160-218 and 743-854. Baseline seropositivity characterized only 5 to 7 AZD1222 recipients. Most donors were white British and more were female, and clonal diversity was possibly underestimated.

The table lists this clone with a count of one. Its antigen is unknown. The table came from immunoSEQ multiplex PCR; TCRdb's copy has only in-frame clones and leaves some out. The sample holds about 67,000 clones; about four fifths are singletons and the top ten take about 6.5%. The CDR3 spans 15 residues. The V gene's germline CDR1 is MNHEY and CDR2 SVGEGT. V shed 3 bases and J 7 bases; nucleotides not matched to a gene: 8. V and J are TRBV6-2 or TRBV6-3 and TRBJ2-1; TRBD1 aligns across 8 bases. The sequenced sample was peripheral blood, obtained 28 days after the second AZD1222 dose. This receptor was identified in an adult who received the AZD1222 COVID-19 vaccine. CDR3 nucleotide sequence: TGTGCCAGCAGTTATGGACAGGGTCCCCTAAATGAGCAGTTCTTC. Its protein product is CASSYGQGPLNEQFF.